This entry describes one T cell receptor (beta chain). This clone's antigen is unknown. Per-nucleotide qualities are absent, and no much larger clonotype sits a single base away. This entry belongs to a study of T-cell reconstitution after alpha-beta-depleted transplantation in children (dated by TCRdb to about 2016). Looking at the study overall: Using TCR repertoire profiling, the study followed T-cell immune reconstitution in a quantitative way in children after TCRalphabeta/CD19-depleted allogeneic hematopoietic cell transplantation.

Study-wide conclusions, independent of this receptor: The frequencies of hyperexpanded clones fell over the following months, and after one year, T-cell counts and TCRbeta diversity were mostly attributed to newly produced T cells. About two months after transplant, the apparently early recovery of alphabetaT-cell counts reportedly depended on just several hundred clones that had expanded rapidly and came from non-depleted graft cells. In some patients, the high TCRbeta diversity seen at day 60 was put down to recipient T cells and intrathymic progenitors that had survived conditioning.

This specimen's treatment or condition label, per the study, means: allogeneic hematopoietic cell transplantation with graft depleted of TCRalphabeta T cells and CD19 B cells. The children who served as transplant recipients had been given grafts of TCRalphabeta/CD19-depleted allogeneic hematopoietic cells. V and J lose 6 bases and 2 bases, and a span of 11 bases separates them. Per the germline V gene, KGHSH is the CDR1 and LQKENI is the CDR2. The CDR3 measures 14 amino acids from cysteine to phenylalanine. CDR3 DNA is the only sequence kept; it has 42 bases, read in frame from the first base. The method was PCR. TCRdb shows the sequencer as Illumina HiSeq 2500. Molecular barcoding was employed in the preparation of TCR libraries, with unique molecular identifiers being used to normalize TCRbeta repertoire quantification. TCRdb took the public reads, trimmed them with fastp at Q25, ran MiXCR for clone calling and kept in-frame beta chains. One record per CDR3 amino acid sequence lists the most common genes and DNA. The sample table lists around 490,000 distinct CDR3 sequences, approximately 10% of them with a count of one. Clones ranked in the top ten supply less than 15% of the sample.

This chain is built from TRBV18 and TRBJ1-5; the D gene assignment is ambiguous. The TCR originated in a female patient aged 2 to 10 who had a stem cell transplant for aplastic anemia, so the T cells may come from the graft donor. The source was PBMCs, mostly from graft donor cells, collected 180 days after TCRalphabeta/CD19-depleted stem cell transplant. The DNA is TGTGCCAGCTCGCTCTCGGACGGCAATCAGCCCCAGCATTTT. Its product reads: CASSLSDGNQPQHF.